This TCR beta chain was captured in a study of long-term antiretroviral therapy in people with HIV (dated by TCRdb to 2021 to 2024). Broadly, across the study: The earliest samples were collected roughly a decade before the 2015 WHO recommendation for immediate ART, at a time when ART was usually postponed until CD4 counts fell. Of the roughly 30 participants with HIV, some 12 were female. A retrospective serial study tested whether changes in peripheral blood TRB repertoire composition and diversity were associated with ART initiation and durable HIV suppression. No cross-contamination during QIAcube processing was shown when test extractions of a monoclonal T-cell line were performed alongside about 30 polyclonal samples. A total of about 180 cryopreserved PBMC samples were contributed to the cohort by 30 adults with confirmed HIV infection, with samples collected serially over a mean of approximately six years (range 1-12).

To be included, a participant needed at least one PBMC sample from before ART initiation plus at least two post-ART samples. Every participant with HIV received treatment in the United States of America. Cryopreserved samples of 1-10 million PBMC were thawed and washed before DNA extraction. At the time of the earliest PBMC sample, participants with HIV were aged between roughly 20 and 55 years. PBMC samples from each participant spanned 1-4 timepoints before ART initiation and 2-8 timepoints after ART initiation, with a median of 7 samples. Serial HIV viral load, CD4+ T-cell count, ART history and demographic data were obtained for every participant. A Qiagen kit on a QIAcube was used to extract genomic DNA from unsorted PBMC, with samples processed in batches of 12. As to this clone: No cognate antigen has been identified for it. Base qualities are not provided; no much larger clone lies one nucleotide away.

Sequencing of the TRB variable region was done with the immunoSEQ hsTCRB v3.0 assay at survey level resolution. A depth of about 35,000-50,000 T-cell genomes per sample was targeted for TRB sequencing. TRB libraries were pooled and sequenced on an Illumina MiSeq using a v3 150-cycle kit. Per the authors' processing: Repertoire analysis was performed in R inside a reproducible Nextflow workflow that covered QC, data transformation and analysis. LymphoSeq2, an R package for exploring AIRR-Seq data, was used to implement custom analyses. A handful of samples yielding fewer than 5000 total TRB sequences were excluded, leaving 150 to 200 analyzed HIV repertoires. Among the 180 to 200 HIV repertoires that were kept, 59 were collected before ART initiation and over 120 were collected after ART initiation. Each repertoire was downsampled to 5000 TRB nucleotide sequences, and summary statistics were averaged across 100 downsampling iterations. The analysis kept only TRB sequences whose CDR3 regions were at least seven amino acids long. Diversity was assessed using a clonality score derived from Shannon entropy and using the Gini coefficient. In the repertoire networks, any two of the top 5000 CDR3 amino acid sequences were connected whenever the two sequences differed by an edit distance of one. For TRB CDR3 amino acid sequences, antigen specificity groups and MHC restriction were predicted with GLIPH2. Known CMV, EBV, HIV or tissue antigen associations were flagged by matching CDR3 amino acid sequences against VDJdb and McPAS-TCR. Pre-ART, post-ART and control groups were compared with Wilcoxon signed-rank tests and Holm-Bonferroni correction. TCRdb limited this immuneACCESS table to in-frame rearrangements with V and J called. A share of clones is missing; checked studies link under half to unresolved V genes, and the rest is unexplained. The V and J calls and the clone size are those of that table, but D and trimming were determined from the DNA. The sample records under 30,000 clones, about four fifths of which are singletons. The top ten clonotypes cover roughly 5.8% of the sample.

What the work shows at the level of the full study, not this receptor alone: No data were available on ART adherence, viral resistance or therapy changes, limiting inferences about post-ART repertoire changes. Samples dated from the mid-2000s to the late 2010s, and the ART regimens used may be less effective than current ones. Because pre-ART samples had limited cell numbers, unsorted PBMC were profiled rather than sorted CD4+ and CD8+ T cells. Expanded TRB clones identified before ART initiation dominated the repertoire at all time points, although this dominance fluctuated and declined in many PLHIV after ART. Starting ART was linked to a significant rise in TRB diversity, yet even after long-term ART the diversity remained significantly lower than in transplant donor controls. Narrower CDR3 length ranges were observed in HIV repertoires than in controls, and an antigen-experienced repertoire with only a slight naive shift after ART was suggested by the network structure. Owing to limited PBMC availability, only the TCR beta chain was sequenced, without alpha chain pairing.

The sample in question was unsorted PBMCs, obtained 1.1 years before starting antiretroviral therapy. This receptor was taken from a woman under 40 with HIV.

The CDR3 protein sequence reads: CASRGRKNTEAFF. The nucleotide sequence is given as TGTGCCAGCAGGGGACGGAAGAACACTGAAGCTTTCTTT. The V and J genes are TRBV6-5 and TRBJ1-1, with a tentative D gene TRBD1 over 5 matching bases. Relative to germline, V is 6 bases shorter and J is 1 base shorter, with 9 bases between their ends. In the germline V gene, CDR1 corresponds to MNHEY and CDR2 to SVGAGI. The CDR3 runs 13 amino acids, cysteine and phenylalanine included. Only CDR3 DNA is held: 39 bases, read in frame from base 1.